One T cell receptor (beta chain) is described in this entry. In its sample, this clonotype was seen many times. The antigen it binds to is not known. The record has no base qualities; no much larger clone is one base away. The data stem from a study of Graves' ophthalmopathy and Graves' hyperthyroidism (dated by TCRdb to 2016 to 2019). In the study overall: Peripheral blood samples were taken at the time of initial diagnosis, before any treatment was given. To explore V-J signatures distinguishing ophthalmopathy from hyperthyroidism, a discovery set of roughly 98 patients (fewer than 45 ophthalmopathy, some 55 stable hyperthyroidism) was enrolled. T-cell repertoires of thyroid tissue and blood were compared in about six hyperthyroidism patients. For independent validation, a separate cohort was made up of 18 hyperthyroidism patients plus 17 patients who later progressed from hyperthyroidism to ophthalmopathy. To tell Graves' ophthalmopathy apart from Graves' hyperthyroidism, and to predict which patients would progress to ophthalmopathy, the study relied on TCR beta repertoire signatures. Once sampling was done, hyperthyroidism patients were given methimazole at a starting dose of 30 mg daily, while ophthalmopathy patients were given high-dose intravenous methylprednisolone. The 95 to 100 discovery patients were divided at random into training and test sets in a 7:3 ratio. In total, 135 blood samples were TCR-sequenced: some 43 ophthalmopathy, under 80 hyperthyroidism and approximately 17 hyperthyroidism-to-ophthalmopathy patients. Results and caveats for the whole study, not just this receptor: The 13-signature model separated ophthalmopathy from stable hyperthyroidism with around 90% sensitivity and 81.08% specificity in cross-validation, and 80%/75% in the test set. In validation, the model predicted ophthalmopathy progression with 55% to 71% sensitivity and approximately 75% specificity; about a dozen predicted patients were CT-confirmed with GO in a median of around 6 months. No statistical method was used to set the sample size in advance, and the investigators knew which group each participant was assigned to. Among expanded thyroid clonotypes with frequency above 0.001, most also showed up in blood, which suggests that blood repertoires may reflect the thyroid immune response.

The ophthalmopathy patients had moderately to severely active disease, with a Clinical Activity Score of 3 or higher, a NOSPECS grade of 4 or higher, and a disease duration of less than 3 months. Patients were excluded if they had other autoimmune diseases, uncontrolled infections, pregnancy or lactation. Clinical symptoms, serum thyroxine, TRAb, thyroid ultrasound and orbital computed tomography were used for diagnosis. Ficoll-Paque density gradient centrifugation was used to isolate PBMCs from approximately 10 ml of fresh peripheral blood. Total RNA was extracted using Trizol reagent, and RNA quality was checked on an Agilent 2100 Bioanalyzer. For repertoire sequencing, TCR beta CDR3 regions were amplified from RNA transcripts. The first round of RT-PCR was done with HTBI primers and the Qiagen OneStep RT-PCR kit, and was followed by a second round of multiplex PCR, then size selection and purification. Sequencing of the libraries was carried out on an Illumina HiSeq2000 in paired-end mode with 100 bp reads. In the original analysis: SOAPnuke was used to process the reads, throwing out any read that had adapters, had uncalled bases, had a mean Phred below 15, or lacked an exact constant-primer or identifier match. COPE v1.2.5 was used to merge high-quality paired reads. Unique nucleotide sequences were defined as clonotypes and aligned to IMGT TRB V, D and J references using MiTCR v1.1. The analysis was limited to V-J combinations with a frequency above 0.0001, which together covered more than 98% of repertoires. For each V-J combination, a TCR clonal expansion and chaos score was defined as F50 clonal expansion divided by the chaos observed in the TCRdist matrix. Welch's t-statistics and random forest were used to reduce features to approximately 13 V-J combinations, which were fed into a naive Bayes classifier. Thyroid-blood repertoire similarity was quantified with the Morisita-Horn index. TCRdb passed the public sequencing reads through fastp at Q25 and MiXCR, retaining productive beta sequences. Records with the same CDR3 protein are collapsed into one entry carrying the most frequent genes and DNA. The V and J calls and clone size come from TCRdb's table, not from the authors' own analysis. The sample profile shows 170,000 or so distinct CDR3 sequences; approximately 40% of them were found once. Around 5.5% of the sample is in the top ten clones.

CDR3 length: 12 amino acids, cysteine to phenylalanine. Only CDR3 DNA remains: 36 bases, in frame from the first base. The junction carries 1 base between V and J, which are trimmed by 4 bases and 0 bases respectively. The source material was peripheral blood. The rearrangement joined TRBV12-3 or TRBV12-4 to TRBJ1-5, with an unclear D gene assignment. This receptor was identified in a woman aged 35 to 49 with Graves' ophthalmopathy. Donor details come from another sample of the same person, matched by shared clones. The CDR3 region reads CASSYSNQPQHF. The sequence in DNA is TGTGCCAGCAGTTATAGCAATCAGCCCCAGCATTTT.